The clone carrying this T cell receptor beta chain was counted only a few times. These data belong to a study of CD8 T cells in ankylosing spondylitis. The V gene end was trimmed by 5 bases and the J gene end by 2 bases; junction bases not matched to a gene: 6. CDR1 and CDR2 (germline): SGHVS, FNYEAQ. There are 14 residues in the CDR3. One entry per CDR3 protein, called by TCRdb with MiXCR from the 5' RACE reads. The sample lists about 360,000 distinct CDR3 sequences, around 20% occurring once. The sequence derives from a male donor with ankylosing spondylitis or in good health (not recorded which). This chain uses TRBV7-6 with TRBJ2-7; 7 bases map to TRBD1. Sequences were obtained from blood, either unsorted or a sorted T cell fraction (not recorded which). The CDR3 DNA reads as TGTGCCAGCAGCCCCGGGACAGAAGCCTACGAGCAGTACTTC. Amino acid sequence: CASSPGTEAYEQYF.